This T cell receptor (beta chain) derives from a study of blood T cell repertoires in COVID-19. For the study at large: From the United States, Italy and Spain came samples of acute and convalescent COVID-19.

Clinical history reported by participants formed the basis on which cohorts were assigned. Exposed study participants had met a COVID-19 case within 2 weeks before entry. Libraries were prepared by immunoSEQ multiplex PCR; TCRdb keeps only in-frame clonotypes and omits some of them. The data contain 200,000 to 250,000 clones, approximately 90% of them singletons. CDR1 is MNHEY, CDR2 SMNVEV, per germline (reference sequence). The CDR3 spans 16 residues. V trimming: 0 bases; J trimming: 4 bases; junction bases outside the gene matches: 3. This clone was recorded once. V is TRBV27 and J is TRBJ1-6; TRBD1 matches at 7 bases. Sequencing was carried out using PBMCs or T cells enriched from blood (not recorded which). The sequence was collected from a middle-aged man who had been exposed to COVID-19. This chain's CDR3 is CASSLSSRGYNSPLHF. The CDR3 bases are TGTGCCAGCAGTTTATCTTCCAGGGGGTATAATTCACCCCTCCACTTT.